What follows are 12 T cell receptor beta chains derived from one specimen sequenced in a study of shared clonotypes between healthy human individuals. Sequenced by immunoSEQ multiplex PCR; TCRdb stores in-frame clones only, minus some. Of around 1.9 million clones listed, roughly 91% are singletons. Naive CD8 cells were CD45RO-negative, positively selected for CCR7, excluding terminally differentiated effector memory CD45RA+ cells. Sequencing was carried out using naive CD8+ T cells from PBMCs. The receptors originated from a young man in good health. Some clones in this sample may be carry-over from other donors' samples.

The chain has TRBV4-1 and TRBJ2-1; TRBD1 might be the D (5 bases). Trimming took 4 bases from V and 4 from J, leaving 14 bases between them. CDR1 is MGHRA, CDR2 YSYEKL, per germline. The CDR3 is 15 amino acids. Here the CDR3 DNA reads TGCGCCAGCAGCCTGCAAATGGGGCCATACAATGAGCAGTTCTTC. This codes for CASSLQMGPYNEQFF.

The chain combines TRBV15 with TRBJ1-2, with 7 bases that match TRBD1. J gave up 6 bases and V 1 base, and 2 bases lay outside the gene matches. The CDR3 covers 13 residues. Germline V gene data show CDR1 as LNHNV and CDR2 as YYDKDF (reference sequence). CDR3 bases: TGTGCCACCAGCAGAGTAGACAGGGATGGCTACACCTTC. Its translation: CATSRVDRDGYTF. Together with reference TRBV15 and TRBJ1-2, the CDR3 gives the full variable domain: DAMVIQNPRYQVTQFGKPVTLSCSQTLNHNVMYWYQQKSSQAPKLLFHYYDKDFNNEADTPDNFQSRRPNTSFCFLDIRSPGLGDTAMYLCATSRVDRDGYTFGSGTRLTVV.

The CDR3, as DNA: TGTGCCAGCAGCCCGCTGGGAAGCGAGCAGTACTTC. Its protein product is CASSPLGSEQYF. The chain couples TRBV4-2 to TRBJ2-7, with D hard to call. V was pared by 4 bases and J by 6 bases, with 10 bases between. The CDR3 is made up of 12 amino acids. The germline gives CDR1 LGHNA, CDR2 YNFKEQ.

The chain recombines TRBV7-3 with TRBJ2-1; 13 nucleotides line up with TRBD2. The CDR3 length is 15 residues. Germline V gene data show CDR1 as SGHTA and CDR2 as FQGTGA. Germline trimming cut 3 bases from V and 8 bases from J; bases unmatched to any gene: 4. The CDR3 DNA reads as TGTGCCAGCAGCTTGAGGACTAGCGGGAGCCATGAGCAGTTCTTC. Its protein product is CASSLRTSGSHEQFF. The full variable domain, its missing parts supplied by reference TRBV7-3 and TRBJ2-1, is GAGVSQTPSNKVTEKGKYVELRCDPISGHTALYWYRQSLGQGPEFLIYFQGTGAADDSGLPNDRFFAVRPEGSVSTLKIQRTERGDSAVYLCASSLRTSGSHEQFFGPGTRLTVL.

V gene TRBV19 combines with J gene TRBJ2-5, with 7 bases identical to TRBD1. The CDR3 loop spans 13 amino acids. CDR1 and CDR2 (germline): LNHDA, SQIVND (reference sequence). Trimming cost V 10 bases and J 5 bases; bases outside gene matches: 10. CDR3 sequence reads: CATRTGGQETQYF. The DNA for the CDR3 is TGTGCCACCCGGACAGGTGGGCAGGAGACCCAGTACTTC.

Of note for this clone: The CDR3 end shows no conserved phenylalanine or tryptophan, and so a read error is likely. The DNA is left out, because the CDR3 cannot be placed on it with certainty; the CDR3 is given as TCRdb lists it. V is TRBV21-1 and J is TRBJ2-7. TRBV21-1 counts as a pseudogene. The CDR3 contains 11 residues when both ends are counted. CDR3: CASSKAGHRFY.

CDR3 protein: CASTLIGTRTGELFF. CDR3 bases: TGTGCCAGCACGTTGATTGGGACTCGTACCGGGGAGCTGTTTTTT. This chain links TRBV27 with TRBJ2-2; TRBD2 might be the D (6 bases). CDR1 is MNHEY and CDR2 is SMNVEV in the germline V gene (reference sequence). Between the trimmed V and J ends, which lost 7 bases and 5 bases, there was a span of 17 bases. The CDR3 covers 15 residues.

The gene calls are TRBV6-4 and TRBJ2-2; D gene uncertain. The CDR3 has 13 amino acids. Trimming took 6 bases from V and 1 from J, leaving 6 bases between them. Germline-derived CDR1 and CDR2 are MRHNA and SNTAGT. The CDR3 is CASRGKNTGELFF. CDR3 DNA: TGTGCCAGCAGGGGAAAGAACACCGGGGAGCTGTTTTTT.

The J gene is TRBJ2-3, the V gene TRBV9; 13 nucleotides match TRBD2. From germline, CDR1 is SGDLS and CDR2 YYNGEE. V shed 3 bases and J 6 bases; nucleotides not matched to a gene: 7. This CDR3 is built from 16 residues. The CDR3 is CASSGGLAGVTDTQYF. The CDR3 DNA reads as TGTGCCAGCAGCGGCGGACTAGCGGGAGTTACGGATACGCAGTATTTT. Using reference TRBV9 and TRBJ2-3 for the parts outside the CDR3, the full variable domain is DSGVTQTPKHLITATGQRVTLRCSPRSGDLSVYWYQQSLDQGLQFLIQYYNGEERAKGNILERFSAQQFPDLHSELNLSSLELGDSALYFCASSGGLAGVTDTQYFGPGTRLTVL.

The chain's CDR3 is CASSLRTAAQETQYF. The CDR3 nucleotides are TGTGCCAGCAGTTTACGCACAGCCGCCCAAGAGACCCAGTACTTC. This chain uses TRBV27 with TRBJ2-5; D gene ambiguous. The V end was cut by 2 bases, the J end by 1 base, with 11 bases between. Germline CDR1 and CDR2: MNHEY and SMNVEV (reference sequence). The CDR3 is made up of 15 amino acids.

V is TRBV16 and J is TRBJ1-2; D is unclear. This CDR3 region has 15 residues. V dropped 3 bases and J dropped 3 bases, with 14 bases sitting between them. Germline V CDR1 and CDR2: KGHSY, FQNENV. For the CDR3, the DNA is TGTGCCAGCAGCCACTCAGACCTCCTCGACTATGGCTACACCTTC. Its protein is CASSHSDLLDYGYTF.

The gene calls are TRBV28 and TRBJ1-2; 8 bases agree with TRBD1. V was pared by 6 bases and J by 12 bases, with 15 bases of the junction left unmatched. CDR3 length: 14 amino acids. The germline gives CDR1 MDHEN, CDR2 SYDVKM. The CDR3 sequence: CASRPLRGRGINTF. CDR3 coding DNA: TGTGCCAGCAGACCCCTCAGGGGGCGCGGGATTAACACCTTC.